Shown below are 17 T cell receptor beta chains from a single sample sequenced in a study of regulatory T cells in long-lasting Graves disease. Sequencing libraries for TCR beta were prepared with iRepertoire HTBI primers and Arm-PCR of CDR3 regions. TCRdb reanalysed the multiplex PCR reads using MiXCR and keeps one entry per CDR3 protein. The table records 350,000 to 500,000 distinct CDR3 sequences, roughly 23% of them present only once. Documented time point: persistent/refractory GD, antithyroid drugs over 5 years with positive TRAb. PBMC-extracted RNA yielded the TCR library. Sequencing used peripheral blood mononuclear cells (PBMCs), obtained when the disease was refractory, from a patient treated with antithyroid drugs. The source of these receptors is a female donor with Graves disease.

The chain links TRBV20-1 to TRBJ2-1; a weak D match, TRBD2 (6 bases). Trimming removed 1 base at V and 0 bases at J, with 10 bases between. The CDR3 consists of 15 residues. The germline CDR1 and CDR2 sequences are DFQATT and SNEGSKA (reference sequence). This CDR3 is CSARGEAGSYNEQFF. The CDR3 coding sequence is TGCAGTGCTAGAGGGGAAGCGGGCTCCTACAATGAGCAGTTCTTC.

This clonotype has ten or more counts. The V and J genes are TRBV28 and TRBJ2-7; the match to TRBD1 covers 9 bases. The CDR3 runs 16 residues. Germline V CDR1 and CDR2: MDHEN, SYDVKM. With V trimmed by 6 bases and J by 4 bases, 13 bases remained unmatched. CDR3 residues: CASRKADRGSSYEQYF. CDR3 coding DNA: TGTGCCAGCAGAAAGGCAGACAGGGGGAGTAGTTACGAGCAGTACTTC.

The V gene is TRBV14, the J gene TRBJ2-7; D ambiguous. This CDR3 region has 12 residues. The V and J ends lost 0 bases and 9 bases respectively, with 9 bases between them. Germline loops: CDR1 SGHDN, CDR2 FVKESK. Here the CDR3 reads CASSQDSRVQYF. CDR3 nucleotide sequence: TGTGCCAGCAGCCAAGACTCTCGGGTGCAGTACTTC. Full variable domain (rest looked up from reference TRBV14 and TRBJ2-7): EAGVTQFPSHSVIEKGQTVTLRCDPISGHDNLYWYRRVMGKEIKFLLHFVKESKQDESGMPNNRFLAERTGGTYSTLKVQPAELEDSGVYFCASSQDSRVQYFGPGTRLTVT.

CDR3 protein: CATSRSGVSYNEQFF. The CDR3 bases are TGTGCCACCAGCAGAAGCGGGGTCTCCTACAATGAGCAGTTCTTC. The chain employs TRBV15 and TRBJ2-1; 7 bases align to TRBD2. Losses at the gene ends were 2 bases for V and 0 bases for J; bases not matched to a gene: 1. The CDR3 is made up of 15 amino acids. Looked up from germline, CDR1 is LNHNV and CDR2 is YYDKDF (reference sequence).

This clonotype was recorded a few times. This sequence joins TRBV20-1 and TRBJ2-5; perhaps TRBD1 as D (5 bases). V was pared by 1 base and J by 1 base, with 7 bases between. The CDR3 has 13 residues. Germline assignment: CDR1 DFQATT and CDR2 SNEGSKA (reference sequence). The CDR3 loop is CSARGTLQETQYF. CDR3 sequence (DNA): TGCAGTGCTAGAGGGACACTCCAAGAGACCCAGTACTTC.

The chain links TRBV30 to TRBJ1-1; the D gene is possibly TRBD1 (5 bases). Deletions cut 4 bases from V and 4 bases from J, with 16 bases between. Germline V gene sequence: CDR1 GTSNPN, CDR2 SVGIG (reference sequence). The CDR3 length is 14 residues. The CDR3 spells CAWTNPGRGTEAFF. Written as DNA, the CDR3 is TGTGCCTGGACTAATCCGGGGAGGGGCACTGAAGCTTTCTTT.

Remarks on this clonotype: Being one base from a much bigger clone, this may be a read error. This chain connects TRBV6-2 or TRBV6-3 to TRBJ1-4; D possibly corresponds to TRBD1 (6 bases). Germline CDR1 reads MNHEY; CDR2 reads SVGEGT. The CDR3 length is 14 residues. The CDR3 DNA reads as TGTGCCAGCAGTTCCAGGGGAGGAGAGGAAAAACCGTTTTTT. Its translation is CASSSRGGEEKPFF.

The chain has TRBV5-1 and TRBJ2-7, with 8 bases fitting TRBD2. V gave up 2 bases and J gave up 2 bases; unmatched junction bases: 3. The germline gives CDR1 SGHRS, CDR2 YFSETQ. The CDR3 runs to 14 residues. The CDR3 region is CASSFGGGTYEQYF. CDR3 nucleotide sequence: TGCGCCAGCAGCTTCGGGGGGGGAACCTACGAGCAGTACTTC. The entire variable domain, with the rest obtained from reference TRBV5-1 and TRBJ2-7, is as follows: KAGVTQTPRYLIKTRGQQVTLSCSPISGHRSVSWYQQTPGQGLQFLFEYFSETQRNKGNFPGRFSGRQFSNSRSEMNVSTLELGDSALYLCASSFGGGTYEQYFGPGTRLTVT.

This clonotype was seen many times. This sequence joins TRBV3-1 and TRBJ2-5, with TRBD1 identical over 11 bases. V lost 0 bases, J lost 4 bases, and 7 bases stayed unmatched. Germline-derived CDR1 and CDR2 are LGHDT and YNNKEL (reference sequence). The CDR3 extends over 17 amino acids. The CDR3 protein is CASSQDLGQGGRETQYF. The DNA for the CDR3 is TGTGCCAGCAGCCAAGATTTGGGACAGGGGGGGAGAGAGACCCAGTACTTC.

This clonotype came up a few times. The chain combines TRBV27 with TRBJ2-1, with 10 nucleotides matching TRBD2. The CDR3 covers 14 residues. In germline, CDR1 is MNHEY, CDR2 SMNVEV (reference sequence). The trim removed 8 bases at V and 9 bases at J, leaving 10 bases unmatched. The CDR3 loop is CASWGSSGRGEQFF. The CDR3 coding sequence is TGTGCCAGCTGGGGCTCTAGCGGGAGAGGTGAGCAGTTCTTC.

This clonotype occurred many times. The V call is TRBV2, the J call TRBJ2-2; no definite D call. The CDR3 sequence is 12 residues long. V was shortened by 6 bases and J by 4 bases, with 6 bases between the two germline ends. CDR1 and CDR2 (germline): SNHLY, FYNNEI. CDR3: CASRDVTGELFF. In DNA form, the CDR3 reads TGTGCCAGCAGGGACGTCACCGGGGAGCTGTTTTTT.

This chain joins TRBV9 and TRBJ1-5; TRBD1 might be the D (5 bases). From germline, CDR1 is SGDLS and CDR2 YYNGEE. Trimming removed 4 bases at V and 8 bases at J, with 16 bases between. CDR3 length: 14 amino acids. Here the CDR3 DNA reads TGTGCCAGCAGCCCAGGGACGGACGAAGAGCCCCAGCATTTT. It yields the protein CASSPGTDEEPQHF.

This clonotype was recorded a few times. V usage is TRBV18 and J usage is TRBJ2-7; D is perhaps TRBD1 or TRBD2 (5 bases each). Germline lookup yields CDR1 KGHSH and CDR2 LQKENI. This CDR3 contains 11 residues. Trimming removed 5 bases from V and 9 bases from J, with 11 bases in between. The CDR3 sequence is CASSGDSGQYF. The CDR3 coding sequence is TGTGCCAGCTCAGGAGACAGCGGGCAGTACTTC.

This clonotype was picked up a small number of times. The CDR3 DNA reads TGCGCCAGCAGCCAAGATTTCAGGGGGACGAACACCGGGGAGCTGTTTTTT. Amino acids: CASSQDFRGTNTGELFF. The chain couples TRBV4-1 to TRBJ2-2; 7 bases map to TRBD1. The CDR3 sequence is 17 residues long. The V gene end was trimmed by 0 bases and the J gene end by 0 bases; junction bases not matched to a gene: 4. Germline CDR1 reads MGHRA; CDR2 reads YSYEKL.

This clonotype was detected many times. The rearrangement uses TRBV12-3 or TRBV12-4 and TRBJ2-5; D gene ambiguous. The germline V and J ends were trimmed by 8 bases and 4 bases, with 14 bases remaining between them. The CDR3 runs 13 residues. CDR3: CASGPDFSETQYF. The DNA of the CDR3 is TGTGCCAGCGGGCCGGATTTTTCAGAGACCCAGTACTTC.

The V gene is TRBV18, the J gene TRBJ1-2, with D possibly matching TRBD1 (6 bases). V gave up 3 bases and J gave up 5 bases, with 10 bases separating them. CDR1 is KGHSH, CDR2 LQKENI, per germline. CDR3 length: 13 amino acids. As DNA, the CDR3 is TGTGCCAGCTCACCGAAACAGGGATATGGCTACACCTTC. Its protein product is CASSPKQGYGYTF.

This clonotype appeared many times. CDR3 bases: TGTGCCAGCCATCAGGGGGCCGAGCAGTACTTC. It is translated as CASHQGAEQYF. The chain uses TRBV18 and TRBJ2-7, with 8 bases matching TRBD1. Trimming removed 8 bases from V and 6 bases from J; junction bases left unmatched: 3. CDR1 KGHSH and CDR2 LQKENI come from the germline V gene. The CDR3 runs 11 residues.